Following are 26 T cell receptor beta chains from one sample sequenced in a study of metastatic and nonmetastatic thyroid tumors. MiXCR re-clonotyped the PCR reads for TCRdb. The repertoire consists of 22,000 or so clones, with 9.5% to 12% occurring once and the leading ten covering 30%. Thyroid surgery took place with no prior treatment in any patient. Sequenced input: blood. The receptors stem from a female donor with papillary thyroid cancer or a benign thyroid nodule (not recorded which). Some clones in this sample may be carry-over from other donors' samples.

This clone was seen ten or more times. The rearrangement uses TRBV20-1 and TRBJ2-3, with 7 bases identical to TRBD2. With V trimmed by 0 bases and J by 3 bases, 6 bases remained unmatched. Germline V gene sequence: CDR1 DFQATT, CDR2 SNEGSKA (reference sequence). This CDR3 is built from 15 residues. The CDR3 DNA reads TGCAGTGCTAGAGATCAGGGCGGGGGAACAGATACGCAGTATTTT. Translated: CSARDQGGGTDTQYF.

Note on this clone: One junction end disagrees with the germline gene, perhaps due to a read error. The chain uses TRBV27 and TRBJ2-7; 7 nucleotides align to TRBD2. This CDR3 is 13 amino acids long. Germline lookup yields CDR1 MNHEY and CDR2 SMNVEV (reference sequence). The CDR3 bases are TGTTCCAGCAGTTTAGGTCGGGAGGACGAGCGGTACTTC. Residues: CSSSLGREDERYF.

Ten or more counts support this clone. The chain carries TRBV7-3 and TRBJ2-1; D is unclear. V was clipped by 5 bases and J by 9 bases, with 11 bases between them. Germline V lookup: CDR1 SGHTA, CDR2 FQGTGA. This CDR3 is 12 amino acids long. CDR3 in amino acids: CASSKQDGEQFF. The CDR3 DNA is TGTGCCAGCAGCAAGCAAGATGGTGAGCAGTTCTTC.

This clone was observed many times. The J gene is TRBJ2-5, the V gene TRBV2, with D perhaps matching TRBD1 (7 bases). The CDR3 has 14 amino acids. V lost 6 bases and J 0 bases, leaving 11 bases between the germline ends. Germline V gene data show CDR1 as SNHLY and CDR2 as FYNNEI. In nucleotides, the CDR3 is TGTGCCAGCAGGGGGGGACAGAACCAAGAGACCCAGTACTTC. This gives the protein CASRGGQNQETQYF.

This clone was recorded many times. The chain uses TRBV5-4 and TRBJ2-7; D might be TRBD2 (6 bases). Per the germline V gene, CDR1 is SGHNT and CDR2 is YYREEE (reference sequence). The ends were cut back, 4 bases at V and 7 bases at J, with 24 bases in the middle. The CDR3 runs 16 residues. CDR3 protein: CASSGGTSGTRGEQYF. CDR3 in DNA: TGTGCCAGCAGCGGTGGGACGTCCGGGACGCGGGGAGAGCAGTACTTC. Together with reference TRBV5-4 and TRBJ2-7, the CDR3 gives the full variable domain: ETGVTQSPTHLIKTRGQQVTLRCSSQSGHNTVSWYQQALGQGPQFIFQYYREEENGRGNFPPRFSGLQFPNYSSELNVNALELDDSALYLCASSGGTSGTRGEQYFGPGTRLTVT.

This clone was observed at least ten times. This rearrangement joins TRBV28 to TRBJ1-1; TRBD1 agrees at 7 bases. The CDR3 has 15 residues. Trimming cost V 2 bases and J 0 bases; bases outside gene matches: 3. Germline V gene data show CDR1 as MDHEN and CDR2 as SYDVKM. The CDR3 nucleotides read TGTGCCAGCAGTTTACCAGGGGGAATGAACACTGAAGCTTTCTTT. Translated: CASSLPGGMNTEAFF.

In this sample, this clone turned up many times. The gene calls are TRBV7-3 and TRBJ2-7, with 13 bases aligning to TRBD2. Germline V gives CDR1 SGHTA, CDR2 FQGTGA. J was trimmed by 3 bases and V by 5 bases; bases with no gene match: 7. This CDR3 spans 16 amino acids. CDR3: CASSPGLAGEDYEQYF. As DNA, the CDR3 is TGTGCCAGCAGCCCCGGACTAGCGGGAGAGGACTACGAGCAGTACTTC.

This sequence joins TRBV20-1 and TRBJ1-2, with TRBD1 matching 7 bases. V lost 5 bases and J lost 7; bases outside the gene matches: 16. The CDR3 runs 15 residues. Germline V lookup: CDR1 DFQATT, CDR2 SNEGSKA (reference sequence). The CDR3 DNA is TGCAGTGCTTCAACCTTAGGGACAGATAGAACTGGCTACACCTTC. Translated: CSASTLGTDRTGYTF.

This clone was counted at least ten times. The V and J genes are TRBV20-1 and TRBJ1-6, with D perhaps matching TRBD1 (5 bases). V dropped 2 bases and J dropped 5 bases, with 10 bases sitting between them. The germline CDR1 and CDR2 sequences are DFQATT and SNEGSKA (reference sequence). There are 14 residues in the CDR3. In DNA form, the CDR3 reads TGCAGTGCTAGAAAGGGACCCCATAATTCACCCCTCCACTTT. Encoded protein: CSARKGPHNSPLHF.

This chain uses TRBV6-5 with TRBJ2-5; TRBD2 matches at 8 bases. The J segment lost 11 bases and the V segment lost 5 bases, leaving 16 bases of the junction unmatched. The V gene's germline CDR1 is MNHEY and CDR2 SVGAGI. The CDR3 loop spans 15 amino acids. The CDR3 coding sequence is TGTGCCAGCAGTCACGGAATAGCGGGATTAGAAACACAGTACTTC. This gives the protein CASSHGIAGLETQYF.

As concerns this clone: A read error is possible here, since a much larger clone lies one base away. Within the sample, other DNA sequences also encode this same CDR3. The chain couples TRBV27 to TRBJ1-4; the D gene is possibly TRBD1 (6 bases). CDR1 is MNHEY and CDR2 is SMNVEV in the germline V gene (reference sequence). With 6 bases removed from V and 5 bases from J, the gap between germline ends came to 13 bases. The length of the CDR3 is 14 residues. The DNA of the CDR3 is TGTGCCAGCAGACAGGGCTTACACAATGAAAAACTGTTTTTT. This sequence encodes CASRQGLHNEKLFF.

This clone was seen at least ten times. The genes are TRBV6-5 and TRBJ2-5, with TRBD1 identical over 7 bases. The germline V gene has CDR1 MNHEY and CDR2 SVGAGI. This CDR3 has 16 amino acids. The V segment lost 1 base and the J segment 4 bases; nucleotides outside the gene matches: 9. In nucleotides, the CDR3 is TGTGCCAGCAGTTACTTACCACAGGGGCCGGGAGAGACCCAGTACTTC. It yields the protein CASSYLPQGPGETQYF.

By its share, this clone is medium-sized. Other DNA sequences in this sample translate to the same CDR3. This chain uses TRBV6-1 with TRBJ2-7; maybe TRBD2 (6 bases). This CDR3 spans 16 amino acids. Trimming cost V 6 bases and J 0 bases, with 18 bases left between them. Germline loops: CDR1 MNHNS, CDR2 SASEGT. This CDR3 is CASSPISGGASYEQYF. The DNA for the CDR3 is TGTGCCAGCAGCCCTATTAGCGGTGGGGCCTCCTACGAGCAGTACTTC.

This clone counts as medium-sized. The V gene is TRBV27, the J gene TRBJ2-1, with TRBD2 as a possible D gene (6 bases). This CDR3 has 14 amino acids. The V end lost 3 bases, the J end lost 4 bases, and 10 bases lay between the germline ends. Germline lookup yields CDR1 MNHEY and CDR2 SMNVEV (reference sequence). The CDR3 DNA follows: TGTGCCAGCAGTTTCCAGGGAGGTTACAATGAGCAGTTCTTC. It encodes CASSFQGGYNEQFF.

On this clone: Just one base apart from a much larger clone, this may be a read error. This chain connects TRBV3-1 to TRBJ2-3; possibly TRBD1 for D (5 bases). The CDR3 consists of 14 residues. Per the germline V gene, CDR1 is LGHDT and CDR2 is YNNKEL (reference sequence). Trimming shortened V by 4 bases and J by 4 bases, and 12 bases separated the two germline ends. The CDR3 DNA follows: TGTGCCAGCAGCCCCTCAGGCAGGGCAGATACGCAGTATTTT. Translated: CASSPSGRADTQYF.

This clone counts as medium-sized. The CDR3 here is CASSVLVRHSPLHF. The CDR3 bases are TGTGCCAGCAGTGTCTTGGTCCGGCATTCACCCCTCCACTTT. The V and J genes are TRBV28 and TRBJ1-6; D is ambiguous. There are 14 residues in the CDR3. V gave up 5 bases and J gave up 8 bases, with 13 bases separating them. Germline-derived CDR1 and CDR2 are MDHEN and SYDVKM. The full variable domain, with the rest looked up from reference TRBV28 and TRBJ1-6, is DVKVTQSSRYLVKRTGEKVFLECVQDMDHENMFWYRQDPGLGLRLIYFSYDVKMKEKGDIPEGYSVSREKKERFSLILESASTNQTSMYLCASSVLVRHSPLHFGNGTRLTVT.

As regards this clone: With a much larger clone just one base away, this may be a read error. The same CDR3 can be traced to other DNA sequences in this sample. The chain links TRBV5-4 to TRBJ2-2, with TRBD2 identical over 7 bases. J was trimmed by 5 bases and V by 4 bases; bases with no gene match: 11. The germline gives CDR1 SGHNT, CDR2 YYREEE (reference sequence). The CDR3 extends over 16 amino acids. CDR3 DNA sequence: TGTGCCAGCAGCATAGAGCGGGGCCCTGGAACCGGGGAGCTGTTTTTT. It is translated as CASSIERGPGTGELFF.

A word on this clone: Possible read error: a much larger clone is one base away. The V gene is TRBV7-3, the J gene TRBJ2-7, with D hard to call. V shed 3 bases and J shed 0 bases, with 9 bases lying between them. The germline gives CDR1 SGHTA, CDR2 FQGTGA. CDR3 size: 14 residues. CDR3: CASSFGYSSYEQYF. As DNA, the CDR3 is TGTGCCAGCAGCTTCGGGTACAGCTCCTACGAGCAGTACTTC.

This clone came up many times. The chain couples TRBV5-1 to TRBJ2-2, with 10 nucleotides matching TRBD2. The CDR3 spans 15 residues. In germline, CDR1 is SGHRS, CDR2 YFSETQ. Unmatched junction bases numbered 7, after V lost 3 bases and J lost 8 bases. CDR3 bases: TGCGCCAGCAGCTCCGACCTAGCGGGAGATGGGGAGCTGTTTTTT. It is translated as CASSSDLAGDGELFF.

This clone was seen repeatedly, ten times or more. The chain recombines TRBV19 with TRBJ2-7, with D perhaps being TRBD1 or TRBD2 (6 bases each). CDR3 size: 15 residues. The germline gives CDR1 LNHDA, CDR2 SQIVND (reference sequence). V lost 6 bases and J lost 1, with 16 bases in between. The CDR3 DNA sequence: TGTGCCAGTAGCCGGGGGAGAGACAGGTCCTACGAGCAGTACTTC. Translating it yields CASSRGRDRSYEQYF.

This clone was counted ten times or more. V gene TRBV4-1 combines with J gene TRBJ1-1; D is ambiguous. The CDR3 length is 13 residues. Germline CDR1 and CDR2: MGHRA and YSYEKL. Trimming shortened V by 3 bases and J by 1 base, and 6 bases separated the two germline ends. CDR3 residues: CASSHPRNTEAFF. The CDR3 coding sequence is TGCGCCAGCAGCCATCCGAGGAACACTGAAGCTTTCTTT.

This clone has ten or more counts. V usage is TRBV6-1 and J usage is TRBJ2-5, with 7 bases lining up with TRBD1. CDR1 is MNHNS, CDR2 SASEGT, per germline. V lost 7 bases to trimming and J lost 0 bases; unmatched junction nucleotides: 8. The CDR3 spans 15 residues. The CDR3 spells CASTGTDPYQETQYF. CDR3 nucleotide sequence: TGTGCCAGCACCGGGACAGATCCGTACCAAGAGACCCAGTACTTC.

By sample share, this clone is medium-sized. V usage is TRBV6-2 or TRBV6-3 and J usage is TRBJ1-2, with unresolved D. The CDR3 extends over 12 amino acids. Germline V CDR1 and CDR2: MNHEY, SVGEGT. Trimming removed 0 bases from V and 4 bases from J, with 3 bases in between. CDR3 protein: CASSYSRYGYTF. CDR3 DNA: TGTGCCAGCAGTTACTCGCGCTATGGCTACACCTTC.

This clone was seen ten or more times. The chain employs TRBV5-1 and TRBJ2-3, with D hard to call. Looked up from germline, CDR1 is SGHRS and CDR2 is YFSETQ. The CDR3 length is 17 residues. Trimming stripped 4 bases from V and 2 bases from J, with 20 bases between. The CDR3 protein is CASSARLGGTVTDTQYF. The CDR3 DNA is TGCGCCAGCAGCGCCCGTTTGGGCGGTACCGTCACAGATACGCAGTATTTT.

There are many counts of this clone. This chain joins TRBV20-1 and TRBJ2-2, with TRBD1 matching 10 bases. The J segment lost 7 bases and the V segment lost 0 bases, leaving 5 bases of the junction unmatched. CDR1 and CDR2 from the germline V gene are DFQATT and SNEGSKA (reference sequence). The CDR3 is made up of 15 amino acids. CDR3 residues: CSARDVDRGVGELFF. The CDR3 DNA reads TGCAGTGCTAGAGACGTGGACAGGGGGGTCGGGGAGCTGTTTTTT.

This clone was seen many times. This chain links TRBV7-8 with TRBJ2-1; D ambiguous. The CDR3 has 11 amino acids. CDR1 and CDR2 from the germline V gene are SGHVS and FQNEAQ. V was clipped by 5 bases and J by 9 bases, with 8 bases between them. The CDR3 DNA sequence: TGTGCCAGCAGCCAACTTGTTGAGCAGTTCTTC. Translation gives CASSQLVEQFF.